This TCR beta chain derives from a study of response to subunit inactivated influenza vaccine. CDR3 size: 12 residues. CDR1 is ENHRY, CDR2 SYGVKD, per germline. With V trimmed by 9 bases and J by 6 bases, 7 bases remained unmatched. General study points: It was suggested by the authors that few new T cells are recruited by each seasonal influenza vaccination.

A note on this clonotype: Its antigen is unidentified.

TCRdb re-analysed the RT-PCR reads in MiXCR, keeping a single row per CDR3 protein. The sample includes about 780,000 distinct CDR3 sequences, around 18% seen only once; the top ten take roughly 11%. The sequence was collected from a man over 45 who received an inactivated influenza vaccine. The V and J genes are TRBV10-3 and TRBJ1-2, with TRBD1 matching over 7 bases. The source material was PBMCs from blood, sampled approximately 5 days after vaccination. The CDR3 is CAINRGDDGYTF. CDR3 DNA: TGTGCCATAAACAGGGGTGATGATGGCTACACCTTC.